The 22 T cell receptor beta chains below all came from one sample that was sequenced in a study of cytomegalovirus exposure and HLA in healthy donors. The protocol was immunoSEQ multiplex PCR, while the TCRdb copy is restricted to in-frame clones and leaves out a portion. This table has approximately 150,000 clones, roughly 83% appearing once. The sequenced sample consisted of PBMCs. The receptors come from a man aged 25-45 years in good health and CMV-seropositive.

CDR3 sequence: CASSPRTGLAGGGELFF. In nucleotides, the CDR3 is TGTGCCAGCAGCCCGCGAACCGGACTAGCGGGAGGCGGGGAGCTGTTTTTT. The chain couples TRBV11-3 to TRBJ2-2; 14 positions agree with TRBD2. CDR1 SGHNT and CDR2 YENEEA come from the germline V gene. The CDR3 consists of 17 residues. V was pared by 5 bases and J by 7 bases, with 9 bases of the junction left unmatched.

The chain links TRBV6-5 to TRBJ2-1; 14 nucleotides line up with TRBD2. The CDR3 loop spans 15 amino acids. With V trimmed by 5 bases and J by 8 bases, 5 bases remained unmatched. Germline CDR1 reads MNHEY; CDR2 reads SVGAGI. The CDR3 DNA reads TGTGCCAGCAGTATGGGACTAGCGGGAGTGCATGAGCAGTTCTTC. It yields the protein CASSMGLAGVHEQFF.

This clone occurred many times. The chain recombines TRBV4-1 with TRBJ2-2, with 7 positions matching TRBD2. CDR1 is MGHRA and CDR2 is YSYEKL in the germline V gene. This CDR3 has 14 amino acids. With V trimmed by 4 bases and J by 3 bases, 2 bases remained unmatched. The CDR3 loop is CASSLLADTGELFF. The DNA of the CDR3 is TGCGCCAGCAGCCTTCTAGCGGACACCGGGGAGCTGTTTTTT.

The chain has TRBV9 and TRBJ2-7; D perhaps matches TRBD2 (5 bases). The germline gives CDR1 SGDLS, CDR2 YYNGEE. The ends were cut back, 0 bases at V and 2 bases at J, with 9 bases in the middle. The CDR3 covers 14 residues. CDR3 DNA: TGTGCCAGCAGCGTAGGAGGGAACACCTACGAGCAGTACTTC. It translates to CASSVGGNTYEQYF.

V usage is TRBV7-6 and J usage is TRBJ2-2, with D perhaps TRBD1 (7 bases). This CDR3 has 17 amino acids. The germline V and J ends were trimmed by 2 bases and 4 bases, with 17 bases remaining between them. Germline V CDR1 and CDR2: SGHVS, FNYEAQ. The CDR3 loop reads CASSLTMGGQFTGELFF. CDR3 sequence (DNA): TGTGCCAGCAGCTTAACAATGGGGGGACAGTTCACCGGGGAGCTGTTTTTT.

This sequence joins TRBV11-3 and TRBJ2-3, with D perhaps TRBD2 (5 bases). The germline CDR1 and CDR2 sequences are SGHNT and YENEEA. Between the trimmed V and J ends, which lost 5 bases and 6 bases, there was a span of 12 bases. The CDR3 loop spans 13 amino acids. CDR3 DNA: TGTGCCAGCAGCCCACACGGGGAGGATACGCAGTATTTT. It is translated as CASSPHGEDTQYF. Looking up the rest from reference TRBV11-3 and TRBJ2-3 gives the full variable domain: EAGVVQSPRYKIIEKKQPVAFWCNPISGHNTLYWYLQNLGQGPELLIRYENEEAVDDSQLPKDRFSAERLKGVDSTLKIQPAELGDSAVYLCASSPHGEDTQYFGPGTRLTVL.

With respect to this clone: The identical CDR3 is also encoded by other nucleotide sequences in the sample. This chain uses TRBV9 with TRBJ2-7, with TRBD2 matching over 10 bases. The CDR3 length is 15 residues. The germline gives CDR1 SGDLS, CDR2 YYNGEE. V lost 3 bases and J lost 2; bases outside the gene matches: 5. The CDR3 nucleotides are TGTGCCAGCAGCGCAGGACTAGCGGAGACCTACGAGCAGTACTTC. This codes for CASSAGLAETYEQYF.

The table lists this clone with a few counts. The chain combines TRBV4-2 with TRBJ1-2; TRBD1 agrees at 10 bases. Trimming cost V 4 bases and J 5 bases; bases outside gene matches: 7. The CDR3 covers 15 residues. The germline V gene has CDR1 LGHNA and CDR2 YNFKEQ. The CDR3 DNA follows: TGTGCCAGCAGCCCCGGACAGGGGGAGGGTTATGGCTACACCTTC. Protein sequence: CASSPGQGEGYGYTF.

The chain combines TRBV27 with TRBJ2-5, with D possibly TRBD1 on 5 matching bases. With 6 bases removed from V and 1 base from J, the gap between germline ends came to 15 bases. CDR1 and CDR2 (germline): MNHEY, SMNVEV (reference sequence). This CDR3 has 15 amino acids. The CDR3 is CASSQTQGFQETQYF. In nucleotides, the CDR3 is TGTGCCAGCAGCCAGACCCAGGGATTCCAAGAGACCCAGTACTTC.

The rearrangement uses TRBV7-9 and TRBJ2-3; 8 bases match TRBD2. Germline CDR1 and CDR2: SEHNR and FQNEAQ (reference sequence). The CDR3 spans 15 residues. J gave up 1 base and V 5 bases, and 5 bases lay outside the gene matches. CDR3 region: CASSERLARTDTQYF. In DNA form, the CDR3 reads TGTGCCAGCAGCGAGAGACTAGCGCGCACAGATACGCAGTATTTT.

This clone was seen only once. The V call is TRBV27, the J call TRBJ1-5; 7 positions match TRBD1. This CDR3 has 15 residues. Trimming cost V 5 bases and J 7 bases; bases outside gene matches: 11. The V gene's germline CDR1 is MNHEY and CDR2 SMNVEV (reference sequence). This chain's CDR3 is CASSADRVSGQPQHF. CDR3 sequence (DNA): TGTGCCAGCAGTGCCGACAGGGTGTCGGGACAGCCCCAGCATTTT.

Details on this clone: This specimen includes other DNA sequences encoding the same CDR3. The J gene is TRBJ2-7, the V gene TRBV6-5; D might be TRBD2 (5 bases). V lost 6 bases and J lost 7, with 13 bases in between. The CDR3 totals 12 residues. CDR1 and CDR2 from the germline V gene are MNHEY and SVGAGI. CDR3 in DNA: TGTGCCAGCAGCTTACGTCGCGGGGAGCAGTACTTC. Encoded protein: CASSLRRGEQYF.

The rearrangement links TRBV19 to TRBJ1-4, with a tentative D call TRBD1 (5 bases). The germline V and J ends were trimmed by 3 bases and 14 bases, with 10 bases remaining between them. The CDR3 totals 11 residues. The germline V gene encodes CDR1 LNHDA and CDR2 SQIVND (reference sequence). The CDR3 region is CASSIQGWLFF. CDR3 nucleotides: TGTGCCAGTAGTATCCAGGGTTGGCTGTTTTTT.

The chain uses TRBV9 and TRBJ2-1; 11 bases map to TRBD2. With V trimmed by 1 base and J by 4 bases, 1 base remained unmatched. The CDR3 consists of 15 residues. The V gene's germline CDR1 is SGDLS and CDR2 YYNGEE. The CDR3 protein is CASSVLAGGYNEQFF. For the CDR3, the DNA is TGTGCCAGCAGCGTATTAGCGGGAGGGTACAATGAGCAGTTCTTC.

The chain recombines TRBV19 with TRBJ1-2; possibly TRBD1 for D (6 bases). Trimming stripped 1 base from V and 8 bases from J, with 14 bases between. Per the germline V gene, CDR1 is LNHDA and CDR2 is SQIVND (reference sequence). The CDR3 sequence is 14 residues long. The CDR3 DNA is TGTGCCAGTAGTATAGGAACAGGGCCGAAAGGCTACACCTTC. This codes for CASSIGTGPKGYTF.

V is TRBV5-8 and J is TRBJ1-2; no clear D gene. The CDR3 contains 13 residues. V lost 3 bases to trimming and J lost 4 bases, with 10 bases between them. Germline V CDR1 and CDR2: SGHTS, YDEGEE. CDR3 region: CASSSRFGYGYTF. In DNA, the CDR3 is TGTGCCAGCAGCTCCAGGTTCGGCTATGGCTACACCTTC.

CDR3 protein: CASSPWTSGSTDTQYF. The CDR3, as DNA: TGTGCCAGCAGCCCTTGGACTAGCGGGAGCACAGATACGCAGTATTTT. The V call is TRBV11-2, the J call TRBJ2-3; 11 bases map to TRBD2. This CDR3 comprises 16 residues. CDR1 is SGHAT and CDR2 is FQNNGV in the germline V gene. J lost 0 bases, V lost 5 bases, and 4 bases had no gene match. The full variable domain, in which reference TRBV11-2 and TRBJ2-3 provide the parts outside the CDR3, is EAGVAQSPRYKIIEKRQSVAFWCNPISGHATLYWYQQILGQGPKLLIQFQNNGVVDDSQLPKDRFSAERLKGVDSTLKIQPAKLEDSAVYLCASSPWTSGSTDTQYFGPGTRLTVL.

This chain uses TRBV15 with TRBJ1-2; a weak D match, TRBD1 (6 bases). This CDR3 region has 13 residues. The germline V gene encodes CDR1 LNHNV and CDR2 YYDKDF (reference sequence). V was shortened by 3 bases and J by 6 bases, with 11 bases between the two germline ends. CDR3 protein: CATSRRTADGYTF. CDR3 coding DNA: TGTGCCACCAGCAGGCGGACAGCGGATGGCTACACCTTC.

The chain couples TRBV28 to TRBJ1-6, with a tentative D call TRBD1 (6 bases). Trimming cost V 6 bases and J 9 bases, with 15 bases left between them. The CDR3 consists of 14 residues. Germline assignment: CDR1 MDHEN and CDR2 SYDVKM. The CDR3 loop is CASSNSGTSSPLHF. CDR3 nucleotides: TGTGCCAGCAGCAACTCCGGGACAAGTTCACCCCTCCACTTT.

This clone was found once. This rearrangement joins TRBV5-6 to TRBJ1-5; D gene uncertain. Trimming removed 3 bases from V and 4 bases from J, with 11 bases in between. Per germline, CDR1 SGHDT and CDR2 YYEEEE. This CDR3 is 14 amino acids long. This CDR3 is CASSWARGNQPQHF. The CDR3 DNA sequence: TGTGCCAGCAGCTGGGCCCGGGGTAATCAGCCCCAGCATTTT.

This rearrangement joins TRBV15 to TRBJ2-7; D unresolved. Trimming took off 3 bases at V and 0 bases at J, with 6 bases between the two ends. Germline V gene lookup returns CDR1 LNHNV and CDR2 YYDKDF (reference sequence). The CDR3 has 13 residues. The CDR3 DNA sequence: TGTGCCACCAGCAGCAGGTACTCCTACGAGCAGTACTTC. Translation: CATSSRYSYEQYF.

This rearrangement joins TRBV6-5 to TRBJ2-7; TRBD2 matches at 8 bases. This CDR3 region has 11 residues. The ends lost 10 bases at V and 5 bases at J; junction bases unmatched: 4. Looked up from germline, CDR1 is MNHEY and CDR2 is SVGAGI. CDR3 DNA sequence: TGTGCCACCGCCGGGGGGGACGAGCAGTACTTC. It codes for CATAGGDEQYF.